The sequence of this TCR beta chain was determined in a study of breast tumors, draining lymph nodes, adjacent tissues. Via MiXCR, TCRdb re-called the multiplex PCR reads, giving one row per CDR3 protein. The sample contains about 140,000 distinct CDR3 sequences, around a third of which appear only once. This clonotype was recorded at least ten times. Axillary draining lymph nodes of breast cancer patients supplied the node samples. V lost 8 bases to trimming and J lost 6 bases; unmatched junction nucleotides: 8. The CDR3 extends over 15 amino acids. The receptor was isolated from a female donor with breast cancer. Some clones in this sample may be carry-over from other donors' samples. J is TRBJ2-3 and V is TRBV12-3 or TRBV12-4, with 13 bases that match TRBD2. Sequences were obtained from axillary lymph node tissue. DNA for the CDR3: TGTGCCAGCCAGTCGACTAGCGGGGGGCCGGATACGCAGTATTTT. This codes for CASQSTSGGPDTQYF.